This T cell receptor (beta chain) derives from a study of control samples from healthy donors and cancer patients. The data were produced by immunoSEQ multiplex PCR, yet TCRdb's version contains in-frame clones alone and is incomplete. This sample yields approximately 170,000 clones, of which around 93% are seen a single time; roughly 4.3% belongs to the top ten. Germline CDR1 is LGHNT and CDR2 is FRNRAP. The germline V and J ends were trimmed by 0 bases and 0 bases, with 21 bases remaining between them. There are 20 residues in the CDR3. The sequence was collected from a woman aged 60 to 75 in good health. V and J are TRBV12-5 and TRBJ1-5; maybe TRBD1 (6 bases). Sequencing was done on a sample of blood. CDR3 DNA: TGTGCTAGTGGTTTGGTAGGGCAGGGGTCGTATTCGCCTAGCAATCAGCCCCAGCATTTT. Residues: CASGLVGQGSYSPSNQPQHF.